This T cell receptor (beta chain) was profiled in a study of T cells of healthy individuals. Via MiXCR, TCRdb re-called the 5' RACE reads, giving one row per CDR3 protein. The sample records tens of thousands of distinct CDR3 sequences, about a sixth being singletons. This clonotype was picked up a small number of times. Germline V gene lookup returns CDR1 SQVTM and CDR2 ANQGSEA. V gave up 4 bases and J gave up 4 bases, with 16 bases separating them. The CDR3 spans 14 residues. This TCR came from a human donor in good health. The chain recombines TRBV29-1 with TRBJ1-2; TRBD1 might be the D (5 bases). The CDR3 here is CSVGQGGSSYGYTF. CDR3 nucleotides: TGCAGCGTTGGGCAGGGTGGAAGTAGCTATGGCTACACCTTC.